The rows below give T cell receptor beta chains drawn from one sample of a study of cytomegalovirus exposure and HLA in healthy donors. Sequenced by immunoSEQ multiplex PCR; TCRdb stores in-frame clones only, minus some. Of approximately 180,000 clones listed, roughly 90% are singletons. The sequencing input was PBMCs. The source of these receptors is a girl under three years old in good health and CMV-seronegative. Each CDR3 is given with its conserved first and last residue. The order of the fields is V gene, CDR3 length, D gene, J gene, clone size, CDR3 DNA, CDR3 protein. D genes are given only for firm matches. A row's size may be missing; if present it is once, few, many or a size class.

>TRBV13|13|.|TRBJ2-1|.
TGTGCCAGCAGCGTGCGACTAGGCAATGAGCAGCTCTTC
CASSVRLGNEQLF
>TRBV6-4|14|.|TRBJ2-1|.
TGTGCCAGCAGTGAGGGGGCAGGATACAATGAGCAGTTCTTC
CASSEGAGYNEQFF
>TRBV27|11|.|TRBJ1-2|.
TGTGCCGCCGGGAGGGTGGGTTATCACACCTTC
CAAGRVGYHTF
>TRBV29-1|15|.|TRBJ2-6|.
TGCAGCGTTGAGCTACAGGGCACTGGGGCCAACGTCCTGACTTTC
CSVELQGTGANVLTF
>TRBV5-1|16|TRBD1|TRBJ2-1|.
TGCGCCAGCAGCTTGGCCCCCCCGACAGGGATCAATGAGCAGTTCTTC
CASSLAPPTGINEQFF
>TRBV2|11|.|TRBJ1-4|.
TGTGCCAGCATTACAGGGTTAAAACTGTTTTTT
CASITGLKLFF
>TRBV27|19|TRBD2|TRBJ2-3|.
TGTGCCAGCAGTTTTGGTCACACCCGACTAGCGGGGAGCACAGATACGCAGTATTTT
CASSFGHTRLAGSTDTQYF
>TRBV6-1|15|TRBD1|TRBJ1-3|.
TGTGCCAGCAGCGAGGACAGGGGCTCTGGAAACACCATATATTTT
CASSEDRGSGNTIYF
>TRBV18|15|.|TRBJ2-7|few
TGTGCCAGCTCACCGGGCCCCCCCCTGGACTACGAGCAGTACTTC
CASSPGPPLDYEQYF
>TRBV6-1|12|TRBD2|TRBJ2-3|.
TGTGCCAGCAGTGCCAGGAGCGGGATGATTTTTTTT
CASSARSGMIFF
>TRBV30|13|.|TRBJ1-1|once
TGTGCCTGGAGTGTTGCTATCGTTAGTGAAGCTTTCTTT
CAWSVAIVSEAFF
>TRBV4-1|19|TRBD2|TRBJ2-7|once
TGCGCCAGCAGCCAAGTGGGACTAGCGCGTACAGACCGGAGCTACGAGCAGTACTTC
CASSQVGLARTDRSYEQYF
>TRBV29-1|13|TRBD1|TRBJ1-1|.
TGCAGCGCTCGACAGGGGGCGAGAACTGAAGCTTTCTTT
CSARQGARTEAFF
>TRBV20-1|11|.|TRBJ1-1|.
TGCAGTGCTAGAGATATTTTCGAAGCTTTCTTT
CSARDIFEAFF
>TRBV5-5|16|.|TRBJ2-1|.
TGTGCCAGCAGCTTAAGGTGGTGGGCCCAAGGCAATGAGCAGTTCTTC
CASSLRWWAQGNEQFF
>TRBV6-6|13|TRBD1|TRBJ1-4|.
TGTGCCAGCAGGACAGGGGAGGTTGAAAAACTGTTTTTT
CASRTGEVEKLFF
>TRBV7-9|12|.|TRBJ2-5|.
TGTTCCAGCTGTCGGTGGGGCGAGACCCAGTACTTC
CSSCRWGETQYF
>TRBV5-4|13|.|TRBJ1-1|.
TGTGCCAGCAACCGGGAGGATTACACTGAAGCTTTCTTT
CASNREDYTEAFF
>TRBV5-4|14|TRBD1|TRBJ2-5|.
TGTGCCAGCAGCCGGGGACAGGGGGGGGAGACCCAGTACTTC
CASSRGQGGETQYF
>TRBV5-4|16|TRBD1|TRBJ2-3|.
TGTGCCAGCAGCCCACGGAGAGGGGGCGGCACAGATACGCAGTATTTT
CASSPRRGGGTDTQYF
>TRBV6-1|15|.|TRBJ2-3|.
TGTGCCAGCAGCCGAAACGACAGGAGCACAGATACGCAGTATTTT
CASSRNDRSTDTQYF
>TRBV10-3|14|.|TRBJ2-7|few
TGTGCCATCAGTGCTTCCTCGGACAGCTACGAGCAGTACTTC
CAISASSDSYEQYF
>TRBV5-1|14|.|TRBJ2-1|.
TGCGCCAGCAGCTGGGGGGACAGCTACAATGAGCAGTTCTTC
CASSWGDSYNEQFF
>TRBV7-2|14|.|TRBJ2-5|.
TGTGCCAGCCTTCTTACAACAGCCCAAGAGACCCAGTACTTC
CASLLTTAQETQYF
>TRBV5-1|16|TRBD2|TRBJ2-7|.
TGCGCCAGCAGCTTAGCGGGAGTGGCCCCCTTTTACGAGCAGTACTTC
CASSLAGVAPFYEQYF
>TRBV29-1|13|TRBD1|TRBJ2-7|.
TGCAGCGTTGGAGGCCAGGGGGCAAGGGAGCAGTACTTC
CSVGGQGAREQYF
>TRBV15|14|TRBD1|TRBJ1-4|.
TGTGCCACCAGCAACCGGACAGGAGGTGAAAAACTGTTTTTT
CATSNRTGGEKLFF
>TRBV6-1|12|TRBD1|TRBJ1-2|.
TGTGCCGGCGGGGACAGGGACTATGGCTACACCTTT
CAGGDRDYGYTF
>TRBV7-2|17|TRBD2|TRBJ2-1|few
TGTGCCAGCAGCTCCATATCGACTAGCGGGACCGGTGGTGAGCAGTTCTTC
CASSSISTSGTGGEQFF
>TRBV5-5|16|TRBD2|TRBJ2-7|.
TGTGCCAGCACCCGAATTAGAGCGGGAGGACCCTACGAGCAGTACTTC
CASTRIRAGGPYEQYF
>TRBV7-9|17|TRBD1|TRBJ1-6|.
TGTGCCAGCAGCACTTCGACAGGGGCCTCCTATAATTCACCCCTCCACTTT
CASSTSTGASYNSPLHF
>TRBV19|15|TRBD2|TRBJ2-1|.
TGTGCCAGTAGCTCAGCGGGGGGCCCTTACAATGAGCAGTTCTTC
CASSSAGGPYNEQFF
>TRBV6-6|14|.|TRBJ1-5|.
TGTGCCAGCAGTTATACAGGAATCAATCAGCCCCAGCATTTT
CASSYTGINQPQHF
>TRBV6-4|15|.|TRBJ1-2|.
TGTGCCGATCTGACTGGGTCCCCGGTTAACTATGGCTACACCTTC
CADLTGSPVNYGYTF
>TRBV5-1|17|TRBD2|TRBJ2-3|.
TGCGCCAGCAGCTTGGCCGAGCTAGCGGGAAGCACAGATACGCAGTATTTT
CASSLAELAGSTDTQYF
>TRBV19|15|TRBD2|TRBJ2-7|.
TGTGCCAGTAGTTTCGATCAGCGGGGCGGCTACGAGCAGTACTTC
CASSFDQRGGYEQYF
>TRBV5-6|17|.|TRBJ1-5|.
TGTGCCAGCAGCTTGCTCGGTGGGGCAGATGAATCTCAGCCCCAGCATTTT
CASSLLGGADESQPQHF
>TRBV5-1|14|TRBD1|TRBJ1-1|few
TGCGCCAGCAGCTTGACAGGGGAGAACACTGAAGCTTTCTTT
CASSLTGENTEAFF
>TRBV30|16|.|TRBJ1-1|.
TGTGCCTGGGATAAAACCTTTGGGACTCAGAACACTGAAGCTTTCTTT
CAWDKTFGTQNTEAFF
>TRBV6-1|14|.|TRBJ2-3|.
TGTGCCAGCGAAAGGAGAGGTAGCACAGATACGCAGTATTTT
CASERRGSTDTQYF
>TRBV27|15|.|TRBJ2-5|.
TGTGCCAGCAGTTCGAAGACAGGTCCTGGGGAGACCCAGTACTTC
CASSSKTGPGETQYF
>TRBV19|15|TRBD2|TRBJ2-1|once
TGTGCCAGTAGTATGGGCGGGAGCCTCTACAATGAGCAGTTCTTC
CASSMGGSLYNEQFF